A single T cell receptor beta chain is shown here with its context. The data derive from a study of T-cell reconstitution after alpha-beta-depleted transplantation in children. It was with unique molecular identifiers that the TCRbeta library was prepared. One entry per CDR3 protein, called by TCRdb with MiXCR from the PCR reads. The sample lists 230,000 or so distinct CDR3 sequences, about 12% seen once, with around 3% in the top ten. The V end lost 6 bases, the J end lost 5 bases, and 13 bases lay between the germline ends. Germline loops: CDR1 LNHDA, CDR2 SQIVND (reference sequence). The CDR3 consists of 13 residues.

The TCR originated in a human donor who donated a stem cell graft to a child with acute lymphoblastic leukemia. The source material was PBMCs from the stem cell graft donor, sampled from the stem cell graft. The gene calls are TRBV19 and TRBJ2-5; perhaps TRBD1 as D (6 bases). CDR3 loop: CASSPGHHETQYF. The CDR3 nucleotides are TGTGCCAGTAGCCCGGGACATCACGAGACCCAGTACTTC. Based on the CDR3 plus reference TRBV19 and TRBJ2-5, the full variable domain is DGGITQSPKYLFRKEGQNVTLSCEQNLNHDAMYWYRQDPGQGLRLIYYSQIVNDFQKGDIAEGYSVSREKKESFPLTVTSAQKNPTAFYLCASSPGHHETQYFGPGTRLLVL.